This TCR beta chain is drawn from a study of beta chain features in type 1 diabetes. Study-level findings and limits: At VDJ recombination sites, type 1 diabetes patients had fewer insertions and more deleted nucleotides.

Expressed TCRB transcripts were sequenced because the isolated RNA had all been reverse transcribed beforehand. Data came from immunoSEQ multiplex PCR; TCRdb stores just in-frame clones and leaves some out. The repertoire holds 970,000 or so clones, with roughly 15% as singletons. On this clone itself: What it recognizes is unknown. Compared with germline, one end of the junction differs, possibly owing to a read error.

Sequencing was carried out using naive CD4+ T cells from blood. This TCR came from a woman under 30 in good health.

DNA of the CDR3: TGTGCCATCAGTGAGTCTGGTAATGGGGGATCTCAAGGGACCCAGTACTTC. It encodes CAISESGNGGSQGTQYF. The chain uses TRBV10-3 and TRBJ2-5; D may be TRBD1 or TRBD2 (5 bases each). CDR1 ENHRY and CDR2 SYGVKD come from the germline V gene. The CDR3 runs 17 residues.